This TCR beta chain was captured by sequencing in a study of T-cell memory formation after mild COVID-19. Amplification by 5'RACE using constant-segment primers produced TCR alpha and TCR beta cDNA libraries that carried sample barcodes and UMIs. Each CDR3 protein is one row after TCRdb ran MiXCR on the 5' RACE reads. Among about 200,000 distinct CDR3 sequences listed, roughly 16% were seen once. This clonotype was recorded many times. This clonotype was obtained from an adult woman who had mild COVID-19 (a few samples of this study predate the infection). Cell type and time point are not known. Sequencing was carried out using PBMCs or a T cell subset sorted from them (not recorded which).

CDR3 sequence: CASSLSDLQETQYF. In DNA form, the CDR3 reads TGCGCCAGCAGCCTATCGGACCTTCAAGAGACCCAGTACTTC. The J gene is TRBJ2-5, the V gene TRBV5-1; the D is unclear. Trimming removed 4 bases from V and 2 bases from J, with 12 bases in between. Germline V gene sequence: CDR1 SGHRS, CDR2 YFSETQ. The CDR3 is 14 residues long.